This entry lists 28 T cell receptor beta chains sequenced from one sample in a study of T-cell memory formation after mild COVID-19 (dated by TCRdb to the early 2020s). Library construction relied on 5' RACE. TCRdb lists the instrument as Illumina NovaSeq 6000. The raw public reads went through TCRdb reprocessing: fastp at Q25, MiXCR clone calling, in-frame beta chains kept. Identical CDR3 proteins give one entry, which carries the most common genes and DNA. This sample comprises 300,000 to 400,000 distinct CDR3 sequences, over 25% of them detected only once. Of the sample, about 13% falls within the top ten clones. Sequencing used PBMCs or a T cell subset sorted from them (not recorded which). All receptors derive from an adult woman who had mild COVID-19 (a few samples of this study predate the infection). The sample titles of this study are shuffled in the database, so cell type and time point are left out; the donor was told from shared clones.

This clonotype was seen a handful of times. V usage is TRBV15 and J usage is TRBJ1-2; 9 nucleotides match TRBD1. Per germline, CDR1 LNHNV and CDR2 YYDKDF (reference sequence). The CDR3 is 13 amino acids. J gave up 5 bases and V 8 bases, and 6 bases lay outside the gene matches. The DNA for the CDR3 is TGTGCCACCTCGGACAGGGGACCATATGGCTACACCTTC. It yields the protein CATSDRGPYGYTF. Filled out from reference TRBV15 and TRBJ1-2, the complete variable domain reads DAMVIQNPRYQVTQFGKPVTLSCSQTLNHNVMYWYQQKSSQAPKLLFHYYDKDFNNEADTPDNFQSRRPNTSFCFLDIRSPGLGDTAMYLCATSDRGPYGYTFGSGTRLTVV.

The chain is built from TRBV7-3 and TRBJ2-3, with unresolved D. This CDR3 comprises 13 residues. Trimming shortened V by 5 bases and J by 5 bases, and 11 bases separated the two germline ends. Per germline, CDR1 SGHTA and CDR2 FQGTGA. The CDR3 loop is CASSLRRRDTQYF. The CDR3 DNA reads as TGTGCCAGCAGCCTCCGGCGTAGAGATACGCAGTATTTT.

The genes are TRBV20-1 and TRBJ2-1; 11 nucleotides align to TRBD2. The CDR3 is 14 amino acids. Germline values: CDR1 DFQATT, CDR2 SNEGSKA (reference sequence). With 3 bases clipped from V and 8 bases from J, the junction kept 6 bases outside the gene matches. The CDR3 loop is CSASPLAGGYEQFF. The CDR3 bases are TGCAGTGCTAGCCCTCTAGCGGGGGGTTATGAGCAGTTCTTC.

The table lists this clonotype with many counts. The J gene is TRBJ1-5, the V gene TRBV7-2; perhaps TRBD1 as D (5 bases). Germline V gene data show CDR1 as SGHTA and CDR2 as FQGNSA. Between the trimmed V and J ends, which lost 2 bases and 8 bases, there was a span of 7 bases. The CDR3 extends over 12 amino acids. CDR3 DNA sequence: TGTGCCAGCAGCTTACCGGGGGAGCCCCAGCATTTT. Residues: CASSLPGEPQHF. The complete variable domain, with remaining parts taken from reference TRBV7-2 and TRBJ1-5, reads GAGVSQSPSNKVTEKGKDVELRCDPISGHTALYWYRQSLGQGLEFLIYFQGNSAPDKSGLPSDRFSAERTGGSVSTLTIQRTQQEDSAVYLCASSLPGEPQHFGDGTRLSIL.

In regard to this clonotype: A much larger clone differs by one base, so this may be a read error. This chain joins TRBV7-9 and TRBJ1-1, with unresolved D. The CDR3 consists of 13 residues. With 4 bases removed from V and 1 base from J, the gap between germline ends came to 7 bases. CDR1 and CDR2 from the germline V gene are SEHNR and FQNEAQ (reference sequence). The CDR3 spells CASSSVANTEAFF. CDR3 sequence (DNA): TGTGCCAGCAGCTCCGTGGCGAACACTGAAGCTTTCTTT.

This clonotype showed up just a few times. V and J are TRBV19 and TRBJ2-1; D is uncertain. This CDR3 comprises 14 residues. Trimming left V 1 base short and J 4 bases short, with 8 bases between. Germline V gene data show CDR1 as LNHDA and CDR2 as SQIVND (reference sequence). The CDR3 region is CASSIVGRYNEQFF. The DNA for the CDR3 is TGTGCCAGTAGTATAGTAGGGCGGTACAATGAGCAGTTCTTC.

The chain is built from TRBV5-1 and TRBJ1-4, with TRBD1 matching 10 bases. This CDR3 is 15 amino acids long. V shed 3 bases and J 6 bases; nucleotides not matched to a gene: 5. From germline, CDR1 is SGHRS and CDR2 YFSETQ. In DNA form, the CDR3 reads TGCGCCAGCAGCTCCAAGACAGGGGGCGATGAAAAACTGTTTTTT. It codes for CASSSKTGGDEKLFF.

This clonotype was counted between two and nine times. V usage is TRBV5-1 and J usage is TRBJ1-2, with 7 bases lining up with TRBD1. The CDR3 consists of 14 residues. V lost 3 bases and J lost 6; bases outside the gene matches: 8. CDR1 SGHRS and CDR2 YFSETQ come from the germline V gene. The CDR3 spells CASSSRTGGDGYTF. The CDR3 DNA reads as TGCGCCAGCAGCTCCCGGACAGGTGGCGATGGCTACACCTTC.

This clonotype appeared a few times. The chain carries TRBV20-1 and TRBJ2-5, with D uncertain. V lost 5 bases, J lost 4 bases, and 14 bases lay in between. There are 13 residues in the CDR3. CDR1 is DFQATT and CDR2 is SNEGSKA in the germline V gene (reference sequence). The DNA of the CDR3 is TGCAGTGCTCCTCTTGAAGGGCGAGAGACCCAGTACTTC. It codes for CSAPLEGRETQYF.

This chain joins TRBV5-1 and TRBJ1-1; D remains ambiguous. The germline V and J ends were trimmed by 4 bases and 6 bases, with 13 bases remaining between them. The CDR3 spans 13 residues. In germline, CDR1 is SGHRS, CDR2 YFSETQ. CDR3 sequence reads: CASSTDGSPEAFF. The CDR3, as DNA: TGCGCCAGCAGCACGGATGGAAGCCCTGAAGCTTTCTTT.

The CDR3 loop reads CASGGGLAAEQYF. The CDR3 DNA follows: TGCGCCAGCGGAGGGGGACTAGCGGCCGAGCAGTACTTC. V is TRBV4-3 and J is TRBJ2-7; TRBD2 aligns across 11 bases. The V segment lost 8 bases and the J segment 6 bases; nucleotides outside the gene matches: 6. CDR3 length: 13 amino acids. Per the germline V gene, CDR1 is LGHNA and CDR2 is YSLEER.

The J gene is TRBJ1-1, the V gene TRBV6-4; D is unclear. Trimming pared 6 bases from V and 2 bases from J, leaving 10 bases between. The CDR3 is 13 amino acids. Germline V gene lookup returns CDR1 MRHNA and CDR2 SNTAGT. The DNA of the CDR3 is TGTGCCAGCAGGAGGGAAGAAAACACTGAAGCTTTCTTT. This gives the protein CASRREENTEAFF.

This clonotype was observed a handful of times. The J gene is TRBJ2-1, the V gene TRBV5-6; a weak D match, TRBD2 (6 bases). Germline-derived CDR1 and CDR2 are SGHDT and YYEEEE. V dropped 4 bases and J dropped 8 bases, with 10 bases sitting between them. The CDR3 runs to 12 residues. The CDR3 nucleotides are TGTGCCAGCAGCCCGTCGGGGGATGAGCAGTTCTTC. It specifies CASSPSGDEQFF. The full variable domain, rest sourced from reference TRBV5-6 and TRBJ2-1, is DAGVTQSPTHLIKTRGQQVTLRCSPKSGHDTVSWYQQALGQGPQFIFQYYEEEERQRGNFPDRFSGHQFPNYSSELNVNALLLGDSALYLCASSPSGDEQFFGPGTRLTVL.

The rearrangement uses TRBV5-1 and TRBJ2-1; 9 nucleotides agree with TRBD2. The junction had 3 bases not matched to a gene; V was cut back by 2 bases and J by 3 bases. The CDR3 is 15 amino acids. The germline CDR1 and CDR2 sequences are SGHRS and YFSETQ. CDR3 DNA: TGCGCCAGCAGCTTCCCAGCGGGGGGCTACAATGAGCAGTTCTTC. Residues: CASSFPAGGYNEQFF.

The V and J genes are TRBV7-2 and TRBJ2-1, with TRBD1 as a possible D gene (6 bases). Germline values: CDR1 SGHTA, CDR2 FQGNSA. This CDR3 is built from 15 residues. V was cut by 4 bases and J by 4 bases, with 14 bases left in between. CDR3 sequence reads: CASSSTGSLYNEQFF. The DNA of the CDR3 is TGTGCCAGCAGCTCAACAGGGTCCCTTTACAATGAGCAGTTCTTC.

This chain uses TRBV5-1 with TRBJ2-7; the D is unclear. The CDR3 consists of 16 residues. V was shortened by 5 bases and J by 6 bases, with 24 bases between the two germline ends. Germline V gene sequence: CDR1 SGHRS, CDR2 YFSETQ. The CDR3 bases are TGCGCCAGCAGTATTGGGGAAGGGATGACCTTCGGCGAGCAGTACTTC. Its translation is CASSIGEGMTFGEQYF.

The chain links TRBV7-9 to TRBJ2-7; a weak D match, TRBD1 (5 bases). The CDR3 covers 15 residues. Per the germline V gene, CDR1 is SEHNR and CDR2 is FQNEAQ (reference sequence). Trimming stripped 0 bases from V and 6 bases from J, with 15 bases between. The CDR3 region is CASSLASGWTSEQYF. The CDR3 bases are TGTGCCAGCAGCTTAGCGTCAGGGTGGACGAGCGAGCAGTACTTC.

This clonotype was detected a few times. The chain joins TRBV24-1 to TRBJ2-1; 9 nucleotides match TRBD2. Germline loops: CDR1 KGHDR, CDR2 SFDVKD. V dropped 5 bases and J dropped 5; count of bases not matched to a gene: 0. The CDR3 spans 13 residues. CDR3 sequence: CATSGLADNEQFF. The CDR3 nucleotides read TGTGCCACCAGTGGACTAGCGGACAATGAGCAGTTCTTC.

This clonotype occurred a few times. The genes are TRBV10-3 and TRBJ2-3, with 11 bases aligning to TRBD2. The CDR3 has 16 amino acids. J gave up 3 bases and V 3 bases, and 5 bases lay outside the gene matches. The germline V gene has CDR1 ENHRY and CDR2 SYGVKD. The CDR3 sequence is CAISEWLAGGTDTQYF. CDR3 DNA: TGTGCCATCAGTGAATGGCTAGCGGGAGGAACAGATACGCAGTATTTT.

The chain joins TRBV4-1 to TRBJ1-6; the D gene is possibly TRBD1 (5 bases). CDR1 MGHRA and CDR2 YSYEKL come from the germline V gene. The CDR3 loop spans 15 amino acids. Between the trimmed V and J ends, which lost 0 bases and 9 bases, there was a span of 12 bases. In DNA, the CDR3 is TGCGCCAGCAGCCAAGATCCAGGGATACGTTCACCCCTCCACTTT. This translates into CASSQDPGIRSPLHF.

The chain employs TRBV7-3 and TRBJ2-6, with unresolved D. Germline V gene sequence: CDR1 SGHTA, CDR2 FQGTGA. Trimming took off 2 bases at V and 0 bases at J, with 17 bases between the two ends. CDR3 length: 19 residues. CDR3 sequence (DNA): TGTGCCAGCAGCTTATTCTCCGAGACAACGAGCTCTGGGGCCAACGTCCTGACTTTC. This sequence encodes CASSLFSETTSSGANVLTF.

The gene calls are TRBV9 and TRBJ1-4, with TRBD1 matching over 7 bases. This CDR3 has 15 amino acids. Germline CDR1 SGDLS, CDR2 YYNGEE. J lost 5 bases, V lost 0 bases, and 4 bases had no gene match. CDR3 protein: CASSVDGTVNEKLFF. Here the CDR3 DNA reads TGTGCCAGCAGCGTAGATGGGACAGTCAATGAAAAACTGTTTTTT.

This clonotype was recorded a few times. CDR3 DNA sequence: TGTGCCAGCAGCTTAAGCAGGTCACTTTACAATGAGCAGTTCTTC. This codes for CASSLSRSLYNEQFF. The chain employs TRBV7-2 and TRBJ2-1, with D unclear. The CDR3 is made up of 15 amino acids. CDR1 is SGHTA and CDR2 is FQGNSA in the germline V gene. Trimming removed 2 bases at V and 4 bases at J, with 12 bases between.

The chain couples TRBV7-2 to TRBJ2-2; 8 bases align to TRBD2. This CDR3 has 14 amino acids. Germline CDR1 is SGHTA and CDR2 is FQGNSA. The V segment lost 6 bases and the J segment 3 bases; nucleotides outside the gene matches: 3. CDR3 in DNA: TGTGCCAGCAGGAAAGCGGGAGACACCGGGGAGCTGTTTTTT. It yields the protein CASRKAGDTGELFF.

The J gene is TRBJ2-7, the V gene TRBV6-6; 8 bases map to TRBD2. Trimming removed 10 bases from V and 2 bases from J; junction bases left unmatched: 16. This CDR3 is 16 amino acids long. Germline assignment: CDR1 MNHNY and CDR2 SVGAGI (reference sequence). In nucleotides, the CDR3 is TGTGCCACCAACCGCGGGGGGCAGGACTACCCCTACGAGCAGTACTTC. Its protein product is CATNRGGQDYPYEQYF.

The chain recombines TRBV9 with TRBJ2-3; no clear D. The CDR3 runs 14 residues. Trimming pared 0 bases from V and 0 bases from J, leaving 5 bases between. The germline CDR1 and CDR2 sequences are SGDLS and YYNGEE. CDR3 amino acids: CASSVAASTDTQYF. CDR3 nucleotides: TGTGCCAGCAGCGTAGCTGCTAGCACAGATACGCAGTATTTT.

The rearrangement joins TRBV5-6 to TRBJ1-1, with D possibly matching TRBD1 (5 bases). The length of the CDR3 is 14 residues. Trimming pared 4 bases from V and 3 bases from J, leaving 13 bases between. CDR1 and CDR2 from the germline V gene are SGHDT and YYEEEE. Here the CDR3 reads CASSQLWGDTEAFF. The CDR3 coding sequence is TGTGCCAGCAGCCAGCTTTGGGGGGACACTGAAGCTTTCTTT.

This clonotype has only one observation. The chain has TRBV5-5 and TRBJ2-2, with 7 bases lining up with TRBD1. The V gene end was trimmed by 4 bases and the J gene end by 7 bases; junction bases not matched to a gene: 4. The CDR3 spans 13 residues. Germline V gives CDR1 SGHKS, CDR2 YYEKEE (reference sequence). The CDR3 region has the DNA TGTGCCAGCAGCCCGGGACAGTTCGGGGAGCTGTTTTTT. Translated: CASSPGQFGELFF. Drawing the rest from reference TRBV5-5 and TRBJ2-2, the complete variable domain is DAGVTQSPTHLIKTRGQQVTLRCSPISGHKSVSWYQQVLGQGPQFIFQYYEKEERGRGNFPDRFSARQFPNYSSELNVNALLLGDSALYLCASSPGQFGELFFGEGSRLTVL.